These 16 T cell receptor beta chains originate from one sample sequenced in a study of Graves' ophthalmopathy and Graves' hyperthyroidism. RNA served as the template for amplifying TCR beta CDR3 regions. An opening RT-PCR round employed HTBI primers and preceded a second-round multiplex PCR. Using its own MiXCR run on the multiplex PCR reads, TCRdb lists one record per CDR3 protein. The sample has around 600,000 distinct CDR3 sequences, more than 40% seen once. The source material was peripheral blood. These receptor sequences come from an adult man with Graves' ophthalmopathy.

This clonotype was counted at least ten times. The chain recombines TRBV6-6 with TRBJ2-7; the match to TRBD2 covers 7 bases. Trimming removed 6 bases from V and 5 bases from J; junction bases left unmatched: 7. The CDR3 has 13 residues. Germline values: CDR1 MNHNY, CDR2 SVGAGI (reference sequence). CDR3 bases: TGTGCCAGCAGCTCTCGGGGGGACGACGAGCAGTACTTC. Protein sequence: CASSSRGDDEQYF.

The gene calls are TRBV10-3 and TRBJ2-7, with 9 bases aligning to TRBD2. The CDR3 sequence is 16 residues long. J lost 3 bases, V lost 10 bases, and 16 bases had no gene match. Germline values: CDR1 ENHRY, CDR2 SYGVKD. The CDR3 loop reads CASSPKTSGTYYEQYF. In nucleotides, the CDR3 is TGTGCCAGCAGCCCTAAGACTAGCGGAACCTACTACGAGCAGTACTTC.

The chain combines TRBV2 with TRBJ1-1; 9 bases are a match to TRBD1. CDR3 length equals 15 residues. The V gene's germline CDR1 is SNHLY and CDR2 FYNNEI. V dropped 6 bases and J dropped 2; count of bases not matched to a gene: 7. The CDR3 nucleotides are TGTGCCAGCAGGCTACAGGGGGCTGGAAACACTGAAGCTTTCTTT. Amino acid sequence: CASRLQGAGNTEAFF.

This clonotype was detected ten times or more. The rearrangement uses TRBV7-9 and TRBJ2-7; D not resolved. Trimming took off 5 bases at V and 6 bases at J, with 14 bases between the two ends. Germline-derived CDR1 and CDR2 are SEHNR and FQNEAQ (reference sequence). There are 13 residues in the CDR3. CDR3 region: CASSLGELFEQYF. DNA for the CDR3: TGTGCCAGCAGCCTTGGGGAACTCTTCGAGCAGTACTTC.

This clonotype was seen repeatedly, ten times or more. The genes are TRBV20-1 and TRBJ1-1, with D tentatively TRBD1 (6 bases). Germline assignment: CDR1 DFQATT and CDR2 SNEGSKA (reference sequence). Trimming took off 4 bases at V and 4 bases at J, with 7 bases between the two ends. This CDR3 comprises 11 residues. The CDR3 sequence is CSATGVTEAFF. The CDR3 DNA is TGCAGTGCTACAGGGGTCACTGAAGCTTTCTTT.

In this sample, this clonotype turned up many times. V gene TRBV20-1 combines with J gene TRBJ1-5, with no clear D. Germline CDR1 DFQATT, CDR2 SNEGSKA (reference sequence). Trimming shortened V by 1 base and J by 11 bases, and 15 bases separated the two germline ends. This CDR3 region has 13 residues. The CDR3 nucleotides read TGCAGTGCTAGAGTTCCGACGGATCATTCCCAGCATTTT. Translated, it gives CSARVPTDHSQHF.

The chain has TRBV25-1 and TRBJ2-7; possible D gene TRBD1, 6 bases. Germline V CDR1 and CDR2: MGHDK, SYGVNS. This CDR3 has 17 amino acids. Trimming took 6 bases from V and 1 from J, leaving 22 bases between them. Written as DNA, the CDR3 is TGTGCCAGCAGAAGAACAGGGAGCTCCCATAGGTCCTACGAGCAGTACTTC. It specifies CASRRTGSSHRSYEQYF.

This clonotype was detected a few times. This sequence joins TRBV6-5 and TRBJ2-5, with D uncertain. Germline V gene sequence: CDR1 MNHEY, CDR2 SVGAGI. V was clipped by 7 bases and J by 7 bases, with 16 bases between them. The CDR3 has 13 residues. This CDR3 is CASTKGGVGTQYF. The CDR3 coding sequence is TGTGCCAGCACAAAAGGTGGCGTGGGGACCCAGTACTTC.

The genes are TRBV14 and TRBJ1-5; D remains ambiguous. Germline V gives CDR1 SGHDN, CDR2 FVKESK. Trimming took off 1 base at V and 6 bases at J, with 7 bases between the two ends. The CDR3 spans 13 residues. CDR3 loop: CASSQVEGQPQHF. CDR3 nucleotides: TGTGCCAGCAGCCAAGTAGAAGGTCAGCCCCAGCATTTT.

The V gene is TRBV5-5, the J gene TRBJ2-7, with D maybe TRBD2 (5 bases). V lost 6 bases to trimming and J lost 2 bases, with 15 bases between them. CDR3 length equals 14 residues. Looked up from germline, CDR1 is SGHKS and CDR2 is YYEKEE (reference sequence). The CDR3 DNA reads TGTGCCAGCACACGGACTGAACTCCCCTACGAGCAGTACTTC. Amino acid sequence: CASTRTELPYEQYF. Supplemented by reference TRBV5-5 and TRBJ2-7, the full variable domain reads DAGVTQSPTHLIKTRGQQVTLRCSPISGHKSVSWYQQVLGQGPQFIFQYYEKEERGRGNFPDRFSARQFPNYSSELNVNALLLGDSALYLCASTRTELPYEQYFGPGTRLTVT.

The chain carries TRBV7-9 and TRBJ1-1; no clear D gene. The CDR3 consists of 13 residues. V shed 5 bases and J shed 9 bases, with 16 bases lying between them. Germline CDR1 and CDR2: SEHNR and FQNEAQ (reference sequence). The chain's CDR3 is CASSAADPRKAFF. The CDR3 nucleotides read TGTGCCAGCAGCGCGGCCGACCCTAGAAAAGCTTTCTTT. The variable domain in full, completed from reference TRBV7-9 and TRBJ1-1, reads DTGVSQNPRHKITKRGQNVTFRCDPISEHNRLYWYRQTLGQGPEFLTYFQNEAQLEKSRLLSDRFSAERPKGSFSTLEIQRTEQGDSAMYLCASSAADPRKAFFGQGTRLTVV.

The CDR3 loop reads CSVGTTGFTEAFF. For the CDR3, the DNA is TGCAGCGTGGGAACGACAGGTTTCACTGAAGCTTTCTTT. The V and J genes are TRBV29-1 and TRBJ1-1; perhaps TRBD1 as D (6 bases). CDR1 and CDR2 from the germline V gene are SQVTM and ANQGSEA. Deletions cut 6 bases from V and 4 bases from J, with 15 bases between. This CDR3 comprises 13 residues.

V is TRBV5-1 and J is TRBJ2-2; D perhaps matches TRBD1 (5 bases). With 8 bases removed from V and 5 bases from J, the gap between germline ends came to 19 bases. CDR3 length: 15 amino acids. The germline CDR1 and CDR2 sequences are SGHRS and YFSETQ. This CDR3 reads CASTTGDSGTGELFF. CDR3 nucleotide sequence: TGCGCCAGTACCACAGGCGACTCCGGGACCGGGGAGCTGTTTTTT.

This clonotype was observed at least ten times. This chain links TRBV7-8 with TRBJ2-7; 9 bases align to TRBD2. CDR1 is SGHVS and CDR2 is FQNEAQ in the germline V gene. The CDR3 is made up of 14 amino acids. V lost 5 bases, J lost 4 bases, and 6 bases stayed unmatched. CDR3 in DNA: TGTGCCAGCAGCCCCCGTAGCGGGGGTTACGAGCAGTACTTC. Amino acid sequence: CASSPRSGGYEQYF.

This clonotype has a handful of counts. This chain connects TRBV6-2 or TRBV6-3 to TRBJ1-1, with 9 bases aligning to TRBD1. V dropped 0 bases and J dropped 4; count of bases not matched to a gene: 6. The CDR3 length is 16 residues. The germline V gene has CDR1 MNHEY and CDR2 SVGEGT. The CDR3 reads CASSYSGTGFGTEAFF. The CDR3 DNA is TGTGCCAGCAGTTACTCCGGGACAGGGTTTGGCACTGAAGCTTTCTTT.

At least ten counts were recorded for this clonotype. The chain joins TRBV5-1 to TRBJ1-6; 10 positions agree with TRBD1. The V gene end was trimmed by 2 bases and the J gene end by 9 bases; junction bases not matched to a gene: 5. The CDR3 loop spans 15 amino acids. From germline, CDR1 is SGHRS and CDR2 YFSETQ. Here the CDR3 DNA reads TGCGCCAGCAGCTTATCGGGACAGGGGCTTTCACCCCTCCACTTT. It specifies CASSLSGQGLSPLHF.